This T cell receptor beta chain derives from a study of blood T cells in healthy people across ages. Study as a whole: T cells yielded about one barcoded beta molecule per two cells through template switching.

Germline assignment: CDR1 SGHRS and CDR2 YFSETQ. The CDR3 is made up of 15 amino acids. Trimming took off 4 bases at V and 5 bases at J, with 18 bases between the two ends. In the case of this clonotype: Its antigen is currently unknown.

A sample-barcoded 5' primer and a J-beta primer mix were used in a second PCR of roughly 7 to 11 cycles. TCRdb reprocessed the 5' RACE reads with MiXCR, giving one entry per CDR3 protein. The sample consists of 650,000 to 950,000 distinct CDR3 sequences, under 45% of them appearing once. Study-level points and caveats: Older age coincided with a roughly linear decline in TCR beta diversity per million T cells.

The TCR was taken from a man aged 55 to 70 in good health. The J gene is TRBJ2-5, the V gene TRBV5-1; D possibly corresponds to TRBD2 (5 bases). Source material: blood. CDR3 loop: CASSVEFDRGETQYF. In nucleotides, the CDR3 is TGCGCCAGCAGCGTGGAATTCGACCGCGGGGAGACCCAGTACTTC.